The entry below gives a single TCR beta chain sequence along with its context. The CDR3 contains 13 residues. Trimming took 4 bases from V and 3 from J, leaving 10 bases between them. The germline gives CDR1 SQVTM, CDR2 ANQGSEA. There were TCR beta CDR3 regions amplified from RNA transcripts. First-round RT-PCR targeting the TCR CDR3 was performed with the HTBI primer set. TCRdb analysed the multiplex PCR reads with MiXCR anew, one entry per CDR3 protein. The repertoire includes more than 500,000 distinct CDR3 sequences, 15% to 20% of them detected once, and 25% to 30% sits in the top ten. This entry belongs to a study of T cells in Graves' hyperthyroidism and ophthalmopathy.

Sequenced input: blood. This TCR came from a woman aged 25 to 39 with Graves' ophthalmopathy. This chain uses TRBV29-1 with TRBJ1-5; D unresolved. The CDR3 DNA reads TGCAGCGTTGTTCTGGCGGACAATCAGCCCCAGCATTTT. It codes for CSVVLADNQPQHF.